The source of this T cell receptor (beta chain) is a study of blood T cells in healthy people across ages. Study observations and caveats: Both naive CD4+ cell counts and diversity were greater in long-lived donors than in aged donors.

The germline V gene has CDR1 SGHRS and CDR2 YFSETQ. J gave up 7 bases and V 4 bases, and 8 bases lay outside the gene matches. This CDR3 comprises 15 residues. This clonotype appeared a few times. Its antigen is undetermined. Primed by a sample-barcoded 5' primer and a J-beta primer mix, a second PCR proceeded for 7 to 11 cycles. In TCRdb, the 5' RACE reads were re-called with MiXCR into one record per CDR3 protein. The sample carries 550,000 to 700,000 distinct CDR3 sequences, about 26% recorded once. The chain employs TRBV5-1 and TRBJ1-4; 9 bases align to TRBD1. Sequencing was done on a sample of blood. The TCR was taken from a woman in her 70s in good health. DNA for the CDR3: TGCGCCAGCAGCGAAGGGACAGGGTCCGGTGAAAAACTGTTTTTT. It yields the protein CASSEGTGSGEKLFF.